These 18 T cell receptor beta chains were sequenced from one sample in a study of a mutant IDH1 vaccine in newly diagnosed glioma. As to time point: week 35, safety follow-up. Every vaccination contained 300 ug of the mutant IDH1 20-mer peptide and was paired with topical imiquimod. The protocol was immunoSEQ multiplex PCR, while the TCRdb copy is restricted to in-frame clones and leaves out a portion. The sample has about 68,000 clones, more than 70% seen once. Their antigen targets remain unknown. The sample in question was PBMCs, obtained from a glioma patient whose treatment included an IDH1 peptide vaccine. These receptors were obtained from a man younger than 35 with glioma.

CDR3 region: CAWSRSGNNEQFF. In nucleotides, the CDR3 is TGTGCCTGGAGTAGGTCAGGCAACAATGAGCAGTTCTTC. This chain joins TRBV30 and TRBJ2-1; no clear D gene. Trimming removed 2 bases from V and 5 bases from J, with 10 bases in between. This CDR3 spans 13 amino acids. Germline V gene sequence: CDR1 GTSNPN, CDR2 SVGIG (reference sequence).

The V gene is TRBV5-1, the J gene TRBJ2-2; 9 bases map to TRBD2. V lost 5 bases and J lost 3; bases outside the gene matches: 5. The CDR3 loop spans 15 amino acids. Germline V CDR1 and CDR2: SGHRS, YFSETQ. CDR3 nucleotide sequence: TGCGCCAGCAGGCGTAGCGGGGGCTACACCGGGGAGCTGTTTTTT. Its protein is CASRRSGGYTGELFF. The full variable domain, in which reference TRBV5-1 and TRBJ2-2 provide the parts outside the CDR3, is KAGVTQTPRYLIKTRGQQVTLSCSPISGHRSVSWYQQTPGQGLQFLFEYFSETQRNKGNFPGRFSGRQFSNSRSEMNVSTLELGDSALYLCASRRSGGYTGELFFGEGSRLTVL.

The V gene is TRBV14, the J gene TRBJ2-1, with D hard to call. Germline CDR1 is SGHDN and CDR2 is FVKESK. Trimming pared 0 bases from V and 10 bases from J, leaving 10 bases between. The CDR3 is made up of 13 amino acids. The CDR3 DNA is TGTGCCAGCAGCCAAGATCGTTCAGGAGAGCAGTTCTTC. It codes for CASSQDRSGEQFF.

This clone was seen just once. This chain connects TRBV5-4 to TRBJ2-7; 11 nucleotides agree with TRBD1. This CDR3 region has 13 residues. Losses at the gene ends were 6 bases for V and 4 bases for J; bases not matched to a gene: 3. Per the germline V gene, CDR1 is SGHNT and CDR2 is YYREEE (reference sequence). The CDR3, as DNA: TGTGCCAGCACCCGGGACAGGGGGTACGAGCAGTACTTC. Translating gives CASTRDRGYEQYF.

The rearrangement joins TRBV9 to TRBJ2-1; the match to TRBD2 covers 11 bases. CDR3 length: 15 residues. V was pared by 3 bases and J by 4 bases, with 3 bases of the junction left unmatched. Germline CDR1 and CDR2: SGDLS and YYNGEE. The CDR3 here is CASSDSGGAYNEQFF. The CDR3 coding sequence is TGTGCCAGCAGCGATAGCGGGGGGGCTTACAATGAGCAGTTCTTC.

By sample fraction, this clone is medium-sized (0.01 to 0.1%). V gene TRBV19 combines with J gene TRBJ2-1; D remains unclear. The V end lost 5 bases, the J end lost 4 bases, and 15 bases lay between the germline ends. This CDR3 contains 15 residues. Germline values: CDR1 LNHDA, CDR2 SQIVND (reference sequence). The CDR3 sequence: CASSRVEWPYNEQFF. The CDR3 nucleotides are TGTGCCAGTAGTCGGGTAGAATGGCCGTACAATGAGCAGTTCTTC.

The table lists this clone with a count of one. This sequence joins TRBV27 and TRBJ2-7; 12 nucleotides align to TRBD1. Looked up from germline, CDR1 is MNHEY and CDR2 is SMNVEV (reference sequence). There are 16 residues in the CDR3. V shed 6 bases and J 3 bases; nucleotides not matched to a gene: 9. As DNA, the CDR3 is TGTGCCAGCAGGTACGGGACAGGGGGCACCCACTACGAGCAGTACTTC. This codes for CASRYGTGGTHYEQYF.

The chain uses TRBV13 and TRBJ1-4; D possibly corresponds to TRBD1 (5 bases). This CDR3 spans 16 amino acids. CDR1 and CDR2 from the germline V gene are PRHDT and FYEKMQ (reference sequence). V lost 4 bases, J lost 3 bases, and 15 bases lay in between. The CDR3 here is CASSSARGSPNEKLFF. As DNA, the CDR3 is TGTGCCAGCAGCTCGGCTCGGGGCAGCCCTAATGAAAAACTGTTTTTT.

The rearrangement links TRBV5-1 to TRBJ2-2, with no clear D. Between the trimmed V and J ends, which lost 0 bases and 4 bases, there was a span of 10 bases. Germline V gene lookup returns CDR1 SGHRS and CDR2 YFSETQ. The CDR3 covers 15 residues. As DNA, the CDR3 is TGCGCCAGCAGCTTGGTAAGCAGCATCACCGGGGAGCTGTTTTTT. Translation gives CASSLVSSITGELFF.

The rearrangement links TRBV30 to TRBJ1-5, with 7 bases aligning to TRBD1. The J segment lost 1 base and the V segment lost 0 bases, leaving 9 bases of the junction unmatched. This CDR3 has 17 residues. Per germline, CDR1 GTSNPN and CDR2 SVGIG (reference sequence). Here the CDR3 reads CAWSVPGATGSNQPQHF. The CDR3 DNA reads as TGTGCCTGGAGTGTCCCCGGAGCGACAGGGAGCAATCAGCCCCAGCATTTT.

The V and J genes are TRBV7-6 and TRBJ2-5, with D perhaps TRBD2 (6 bases). CDR1 is SGHVS, CDR2 FNYEAQ, per germline. CDR3 length: 15 residues. V gave up 4 bases and J gave up 2 bases, with 14 bases separating them. The CDR3 sequence is CASSWLAEEQETQYF. In DNA form, the CDR3 reads TGTGCCAGCAGCTGGTTAGCGGAAGAACAAGAGACCCAGTACTTC.

The DNA for the CDR3 is TGTGCCAGCAGTTACTCTCGCAGGGGGCCGGGCACTGAAGCTTTCTTT. It is translated as CASSYSRRGPGTEAFF. The chain has TRBV6-6 and TRBJ1-1; 8 bases match TRBD1. V lost 0 bases to trimming and J lost 4 bases; unmatched junction nucleotides: 7. The CDR3 contains 16 residues. The germline CDR1 and CDR2 sequences are MNHNY and SVGAGI (reference sequence).

This chain links TRBV27 with TRBJ1-1, with D perhaps matching TRBD1 (6 bases). The germline V gene encodes CDR1 MNHEY and CDR2 SMNVEV (reference sequence). This CDR3 region has 13 residues. Trimming left V 6 bases short and J 0 bases short, with 8 bases between. CDR3 amino acids: CASSQGMNTEAFF. In DNA, the CDR3 is TGTGCCAGCAGCCAGGGGATGAACACTGAAGCTTTCTTT.

The V gene is TRBV4-1, the J gene TRBJ2-6, with D unresolved. Per the germline V gene, CDR1 is MGHRA and CDR2 is YSYEKL. Trimming removed 4 bases from V and 0 bases from J, with 10 bases in between. The CDR3 contains 16 residues. The chain's CDR3 is CASSLSPVSGANVLTF. The CDR3 DNA reads as TGCGCCAGCAGCCTCTCGCCGGTCTCTGGGGCCAACGTCCTGACTTTC.

J is TRBJ1-2 and V is TRBV27; no firm D call. With 1 base removed from V and 7 bases from J, the gap between germline ends came to 16 bases. The CDR3 covers 15 residues. Looked up from germline, CDR1 is MNHEY and CDR2 is SMNVEV (reference sequence). CDR3 in amino acids: CASSLFGDSRLGYTF. The CDR3 nucleotides are TGTGCCAGCAGTTTATTCGGGGATTCGCGCCTTGGCTACACCTTC.

The rearrangement uses TRBV5-8 and TRBJ2-7; TRBD1 matches at 9 bases. This CDR3 is built from 16 residues. Germline V CDR1 and CDR2: SGHTS, YDEGEE. Losses at the gene ends were 4 bases for V and 6 bases for J; bases not matched to a gene: 14. The CDR3 nucleotides read TGTGCCAGCAGCGGGGGTTCAAGGACAGGGGTCCTCGAGCAGTACTTC. Residues: CASSGGSRTGVLEQYF.

This chain uses TRBV19 with TRBJ2-7; a weak D match, TRBD2 (5 bases). The V gene's germline CDR1 is LNHDA and CDR2 SQIVND (reference sequence). V lost 6 bases and J 0 bases, leaving 15 bases between the germline ends. There are 15 residues in the CDR3. The CDR3 is CASSEGGLSSYEQYF. The CDR3 DNA reads as TGTGCCAGTAGCGAAGGCGGGTTGAGCTCCTACGAGCAGTACTTC.

CDR3 amino acids: CASSSGTSGTYEQYF. The CDR3 nucleotides read TGTGCCAGCAGTTCTGGGACTAGCGGGACCTACGAGCAGTACTTC. The chain combines TRBV27 with TRBJ2-7, with 13 bases lining up with TRBD2. CDR1 MNHEY and CDR2 SMNVEV come from the germline V gene (reference sequence). The CDR3 has 15 amino acids. The V and J ends lost 4 bases and 2 bases, in that order; junction bases with no gene match: 2.